These T cell receptor beta chains were read from a single sample in a study of T-cell reconstitution after alpha-beta-depleted transplantation in children. TCRdb re-derived calls from the PCR reads in MiXCR, one entry per CDR3 protein. This sample yields around 500,000 distinct CDR3 sequences, of which around 12% are seen a single time; about 6% belongs to the top ten. Sequenced material: PBMCs from the stem cell graft donor, taken from the stem cell graft. Receptors were obtained from a human donor who donated a stem cell graft to a child with combined immunodeficiency. Both conserved end residues are part of each CDR3. The D gene is left open where the match is weak. Rows give clone size only sometimes, using once, few, many, or a class for an expanded clone.

D	V	size	J	DNA	CDR3
-	TRBV5-4	-	TRBJ2-1	TGTGCCAGCAGCTTGAGATGGGGGGATGAGCAGTTCTTC	CASSLRWGDEQFF
TRBD2	TRBV9	few	TRBJ2-1	TGTGCCAGCAGCGTTTGGGGGGGAGGGAGCTCCTACAATGAGCAGTTCTTC	CASSVWGGGSSYNEQFF
-	TRBV2	once	TRBJ1-2	TGTGCCAGCAGTGAAGCACGGGTTTCTCCCTATGGCTACACCTTC	CASSEARVSPYGYTF
TRBD1	TRBV6-5	-	TRBJ1-4	TGTGCCAGCAGTTACTCCTTTCCCGGGACAGATAATGAAAAACTGTTTTTT	CASSYSFPGTDNEKLFF
-	TRBV12-3/TRBV12-4	many	TRBJ1-5	TGTGCCAGCAGTTTAGCGGCCGGGCGGCCCCAGCATTTT	CASSLAAGRPQHF
TRBD2	TRBV6-5	few	TRBJ2-3	TGTGCCAGCAGTTGGAGCGGGAGTAGCCCAGATACGCAGTATTTT	CASSWSGSSPDTQYF
TRBD2	TRBV12-3/TRBV12-4	-	TRBJ2-3	TGTGCCAGCAGCTATCTAGCGGGGGGGACAGATACGCAGTATTTT	CASSYLAGGTDTQYF
-	TRBV7-7	few	TRBJ2-3	TGTGCCAGCAGCTTGGGGTCAGCCGGAGATACGCAGTATTTT	CASSLGSAGDTQYF
-	TRBV7-2	many	TRBJ2-1	TGTGCCAGCAGCTTAGCCTGGCGGCATGAGCAGTTCTTC	CASSLAWRHEQFF
-	TRBV10-3	-	TRBJ2-1	TGTGCCATCAGTGAGGGAGTCTGGCTAGATTCCCTCAATGAGCAGTTCTTC	CAISEGVWLDSLNEQFF
TRBD2	TRBV24-1	-	TRBJ2-3	TGTGCCACCAGTGATTCAGGACTAGCGATCACAGATACGCAGTATTTT	CATSDSGLAITDTQYF
TRBD2	TRBV30	-	TRBJ2-7	TGTGCCTGGAGTGTAAGGCTAGCGGGAGGGCCCTACGAGCAGTACTTC	CAWSVRLAGGPYEQYF
-	TRBV12-3/TRBV12-4	many	TRBJ2-3	TGTGCCAGCAGTTTACCACACTCTAGCACAGATACGCAGTATTTT	CASSLPHSSTDTQYF
TRBD1	TRBV12-3/TRBV12-4	-	TRBJ2-2	TGTGCCAGCAGCCGTACGACAGGGGGATACCGGGAGCTGTTTTTT	CASSRTTGGYRELFF
-	TRBV18	few	TRBJ1-5	TGTGCCAGCTCACCAGACGGGTTCTCGGCCCAGCATTTT	CASSPDGFSAQHF
-	TRBV12-3/TRBV12-4	many	TRBJ2-1	TGTGCCAGCAGTTCCCCGACTTACAATGAGCAGTTCTTC	CASSSPTYNEQFF
-	TRBV12-3/TRBV12-4	many	TRBJ2-3	TGTGCCAGCAGTTTGAATCCCTGGGATACGCAGTATTTT	CASSLNPWDTQYF
-	TRBV6-1	few	TRBJ2-5	TGTGCCAGCAGCGTCATGGGTGTTCAAGAGACCCAGTACTTC	CASSVMGVQETQYF
-	TRBV5-1	few	TRBJ2-3	TGCGCCAGCAGCTTGGACAGCCTTAGCACAGATACGCAGTATTTT	CASSLDSLSTDTQYF
-	TRBV7-9	few	TRBJ2-1	TGTGCCAGCAGCTTATCGCCAGGGAAGTTCTTC	CASSLSPGKFF
TRBD2	TRBV7-8	-	TRBJ2-1	TGTGCCAGCAGCTCCCTACTAGCGGGAGGAAACAATGAGCAGTTCTTC	CASSSLLAGGNNEQFF
TRBD2	TRBV4-3	few	TRBJ2-1	TGCGCCAGCAGCCAAGGTTTTCGGACTAGCGGGAGATTATGGAATGAGCAGTTCTTC	CASSQGFRTSGRLWNEQFF
TRBD1	TRBV7-9	-	TRBJ2-7	TGTGCCAGCAGCGGCCGGGACAGGGGCTCCTACGAGCAGTACTTC	CASSGRDRGSYEQYF
TRBD2	TRBV13	few	TRBJ2-1	TGTGCCAGCAGCTTACTGGCTAGCGGGGGTAATGAGCAGTTCTTC	CASSLLASGGNEQFF
-	TRBV20-1	few	TRBJ1-5	TGCAGTGCTAGAGATAGGGGACCCGGACCTTATCAGCCCCAGCATTTT	CSARDRGPGPYQPQHF
TRBD1	TRBV11-2	few	TRBJ2-7	TGTGCCAGCAGCCCCGGGACAGAGCACTACGAGCAGTACTTC	CASSPGTEHYEQYF
-	TRBV12-3/TRBV12-4	many	TRBJ1-1	TGTGCCAGCAGTTCGATCCGGGACTGGCACACTGAAGCTTTCTTT	CASSSIRDWHTEAFF
-	TRBV5-6	-	TRBJ2-3	TGTGCCAGCAGCCTCCACCCTTCAGATACGCAGTATTTT	CASSLHPSDTQYF
TRBD1	TRBV3-1	-	TRBJ1-6	TGTGCCAGCAGCCGGAGCATAGGGGGACAGGGCTCACCCCTCCACTTT	CASSRSIGGQGSPLHF
-	TRBV12-3/TRBV12-4	many	TRBJ2-5	TGTGCCAGCAGTCGACATGACTTC	CASSRHDF
-	TRBV11-2	many	TRBJ2-7	TGTGCCAGCAGCTTAGGATTTGCTGAGACCTACGAGCAGTACTTC	CASSLGFAETYEQYF
TRBD2	TRBV28	-	TRBJ2-3	TGTGCCAGCAGTTATTGGACTAGCGGCGAACTCACAGATACGCAGTATTTT	CASSYWTSGELTDTQYF
-	TRBV12-3/TRBV12-4	few	TRBJ2-1	TGTGCCAGCAGTTTGGGACTCCCCCAGAACAATGAGCAGTTCTTC	CASSLGLPQNNEQFF
-	TRBV28	few	TRBJ2-2	TGTGCCAGCAGTTTATTACAGGGCTCGAACACCGGGGAGCTGTTTTTT	CASSLLQGSNTGELFF
-	TRBV29-1	many	TRBJ1-1	TGCAGCGAAAACAGGGTGGGGACTGAAGCTTTCTTT	CSENRVGTEAFF
-	TRBV4-2	many	TRBJ1-2	TGTGCCAGCAGCCAAGGTGGGGGCTACACCTTC	CASSQGGGYTF
-	TRBV29-1	many	TRBJ1-1	TGCAGCGTTGTGAACAATAAGGACACTGAAGCTTTCTTT	CSVVNNKDTEAFF
TRBD1	TRBV11-1	-	TRBJ2-3	TGTGCCAGCAGCCCACCAGACAGGGGGCGAAGATTCACAGATACGCAGTATTTT	CASSPPDRGRRFTDTQYF
TRBD2	TRBV7-2	few	TRBJ2-2	TGTGCCAGCAGCTTTACTAGCGGGAACACCGGGGAGCTGTTTTTT	CASSFTSGNTGELFF
-	TRBV12-3/TRBV12-4	few	TRBJ1-2	TGTGCCAGCAGCTCTTCCCGGTATGGCTACACCTTC	CASSSSRYGYTF
TRBD1	TRBV20-1	-	TRBJ2-2	TGCAGTGCTAGAGCCCGGGACAGGGGGGGCGAAACCGGGGAGCTGTTTTTT	CSARARDRGGETGELFF
-	TRBV20-1	many	TRBJ2-1	TGCAGTGCTAGAGTAGGTGGAGCACTGAGCTCCTACAATGAGCAGTTCTTC	CSARVGGALSSYNEQFF
-	TRBV6-2/TRBV6-3	few	TRBJ2-1	TGTGCCAGCACCAAGGGGACCCCGCCTTCCTACAATGAGCAGTTCTTC	CASTKGTPPSYNEQFF
-	TRBV25-1	-	TRBJ2-7	TGTGCCAGCAGTTCGGGGACGGGGGGCTCCGAGCAGTACTTC	CASSSGTGGSEQYF
-	TRBV29-1	few	TRBJ2-3	TGCAGCGTTGTCCCAGCGAGGGCTGCAGATACGCAGTATTTT	CSVVPARAADTQYF
-	TRBV5-1	-	TRBJ2-5	TGCGCCAGCAGCAGTACCGGGCCCCGAGGAGAGACCCAGTACTTC	CASSSTGPRGETQYF